This entry describes one T cell receptor (beta chain). The antigen remains unidentified. The sample originates from a study of T cell repertoires in cytomegalovirus infection. Findings of the study overall: Ex vivo, HLA-C-restricted CMV-specific TCR beta clonotypes prevailed over the rest of the response.

TCRdb independently ran MiXCR on the reads; one entry per CDR3 protein. The sample has 150,000 to 200,000 distinct CDR3 sequences, roughly 20% seen once. The CDR3 spans 14 residues. Trimming left V 7 bases short and J 0 bases short, with 15 bases between. Germline values: CDR1 DFQATT, CDR2 SNEGSKA (reference sequence). This chain joins TRBV20-1 and TRBJ2-5; possibly TRBD1 for D (6 bases). Specimen: PBMCs. This TCR was sampled from a human donor in good health (CMV status not recorded). Some clones in this sample may be carry-over from other donors' samples. Here the CDR3 DNA reads TGCAGTGGATCACAGGGAGTGTACCAAGAGACCCAGTACTTC. This translates into CSGSQGVYQETQYF.